The 21 T cell receptor beta chains in this list originate from one sample, sequenced in a study of blood T cell repertoires in COVID-19. Data came from immunoSEQ multiplex PCR; TCRdb stores just in-frame clones and leaves some out. The sample includes approximately 500,000 clones, roughly 89% of them seen just once. Sequencing used peripheral blood. The receptors were sampled from a woman aged 45-59 years with COVID-19, enrolled during active disease.

The V call is TRBV4-2, the J call TRBJ1-2; D might be TRBD1 (5 bases). The CDR3 has 14 residues. Trimming took off 5 bases at V and 2 bases at J, with 12 bases between the two ends. Germline CDR1 reads LGHNA; CDR2 reads YNFKEQ. The CDR3: CASSSTGGNYGYTF. Written as DNA, the CDR3 is TGTGCCAGCAGCTCAACGGGGGGGAACTATGGCTACACCTTC.

The chain recombines TRBV5-6 with TRBJ1-2; TRBD1 matches 7 bases. The CDR3 has 13 amino acids. The ends lost 4 bases at V and 3 bases at J; junction bases unmatched: 3. Germline values: CDR1 SGHDT, CDR2 YYEEEE. For the CDR3, the DNA is TGTGCCAGCAGCCTCGGGACAGACTATGGCTACACCTTC. Amino acid sequence: CASSLGTDYGYTF.

This clone occurred many times. This chain connects TRBV5-6 to TRBJ2-2; TRBD1 is a possible D gene (6 bases). The length of the CDR3 is 19 residues. Germline CDR1 is SGHDT and CDR2 is YYEEEE. Trimming shortened V by 2 bases and J by 8 bases, and 28 bases separated the two germline ends. The CDR3 DNA reads as TGTGCCAGCAGCTTAAGTCGTGGGACCGGGACACGGTTTCCAGGGGAGCTGTTTTTT. It translates to CASSLSRGTGTRFPGELFF.

V gene TRBV10-1 combines with J gene TRBJ2-1; 7 nucleotides align to TRBD2. The CDR3 extends over 16 amino acids. The germline V gene encodes CDR1 WNHNN and CDR2 SYGVQD (reference sequence). V gave up 2 bases and J gave up 6 bases; unmatched junction bases: 10. This chain's CDR3 is CASSETAGEPRNEQFF. CDR3 in DNA: TGCGCCAGCAGTGAGACCGCGGGGGAACCGCGCAATGAGCAGTTCTTC.

V usage is TRBV27 and J usage is TRBJ2-3, with 7 bases that match TRBD2. The J segment lost 1 base and the V segment lost 6 bases, leaving 4 bases of the junction unmatched. The CDR3 loop spans 14 amino acids. CDR1 and CDR2 from the germline V gene are MNHEY and SMNVEV (reference sequence). CDR3 nucleotides: TGTGCCAGCAGACCGGGAGGACGCACAGATACGCAGTATTTT. This gives the protein CASRPGGRTDTQYF.

This chain connects TRBV19 to TRBJ1-2, with D unresolved. The CDR3 loop spans 17 amino acids. Trimming removed 3 bases from V and 7 bases from J, with 24 bases in between. From germline, CDR1 is LNHDA and CDR2 SQIVND (reference sequence). The CDR3 loop reads CASSIRGSNIYKGGYTF. Here the CDR3 DNA reads TGTGCCAGTAGTATTCGAGGCTCGAATATCTATAAAGGTGGCTACACCTTC.

The chain recombines TRBV30 with TRBJ1-2, with TRBD1 identical over 8 bases. Trimming at V came to 7 bases and at J to 5 bases, leaving 15 bases not matched to a gene. Germline V gives CDR1 GTSNPN, CDR2 SVGIG (reference sequence). The CDR3 runs 15 residues. The CDR3 nucleotides are TGTGCCTTCGCAGGGGGCGCCCCCCCTTGGTATGGCTACACCTTC. Protein sequence: CAFAGGAPPWYGYTF.

The V call is TRBV7-2, the J call TRBJ1-2; the D gene is possibly TRBD1 (5 bases). The CDR3 is made up of 15 amino acids. Per germline, CDR1 SGHTA and CDR2 FQGNSA. Deletions cut 5 bases from V and 8 bases from J, with 21 bases between. CDR3 DNA: TGTGCCAGCAGCCCCAACCTACTGGGGGGATGGGGCTACACCTTC. This gives the protein CASSPNLLGGWGYTF.

J is TRBJ1-1 and V is TRBV19, with D tentatively TRBD1 (5 bases). From germline, CDR1 is LNHDA and CDR2 SQIVND (reference sequence). V was cut by 4 bases and J by 5 bases, with 8 bases left in between. This CDR3 comprises 12 residues. The CDR3, as DNA: TGTGCCAGTAGTACAGGGTCGACTGAAGCTTTCTTT. It specifies CASSTGSTEAFF.

The rearrangement joins TRBV5-4 to TRBJ2-1; 9 positions match TRBD1. CDR3 size: 15 residues. V gave up 4 bases and J gave up 8 bases; unmatched junction bases: 10. Germline-derived CDR1 and CDR2 are SGHNT and YYREEE (reference sequence). This CDR3 is CASSLDRGVRDEQFF. The CDR3, as DNA: TGTGCCAGCAGCCTCGACAGGGGGGTCCGGGATGAGCAGTTCTTC. Full variable domain (remainder filled in from reference TRBV5-4 and TRBJ2-1): ETGVTQSPTHLIKTRGQQVTLRCSSQSGHNTVSWYQQALGQGPQFIFQYYREEENGRGNFPPRFSGLQFPNYSSELNVNALELDDSALYLCASSLDRGVRDEQFFGPGTRLTVL.

V gene TRBV5-1 combines with J gene TRBJ2-2; the match to TRBD2 covers 7 bases. Looked up from germline, CDR1 is SGHRS and CDR2 is YFSETQ. J gave up 0 bases and V 0 bases, and 2 bases lay outside the gene matches. The CDR3 is made up of 16 amino acids. The CDR3 coding sequence is TGCGCCAGCAGCTTGGACAGCGGGGCGAACACCGGGGAGCTGTTTTTT. Its translation: CASSLDSGANTGELFF.

The chain is built from TRBV6-1 and TRBJ1-5; a weak D match, TRBD1 (5 bases). The CDR3 extends over 16 amino acids. V shed 2 bases and J shed 1 base, with 12 bases lying between them. Germline CDR1 is MNHNS and CDR2 is SASEGT. The CDR3 DNA sequence: TGTGCCAGCAGTGAAACGTGGGGGGTGAGCAATCAGCCCCAGCATTTT. Residues: CASSETWGVSNQPQHF.

V gene TRBV6-5 combines with J gene TRBJ2-1; tentative D call: TRBD2 (6 bases). This CDR3 spans 15 amino acids. Looked up from germline, CDR1 is MNHEY and CDR2 is SVGAGI. V was clipped by 0 bases and J by 7 bases, with 13 bases between them. The CDR3 DNA reads TGTGCCAGCAGTTACTCGGGCCAGGAGGGTAATGAGCAGTTCTTC. Translated, it gives CASSYSGQEGNEQFF.

The J gene is TRBJ2-3, the V gene TRBV7-9; D is perhaps TRBD2 (5 bases). Trimming took off 5 bases at V and 0 bases at J, with 12 bases between the two ends. The germline CDR1 and CDR2 sequences are SEHNR and FQNEAQ (reference sequence). The CDR3 runs to 15 residues. The CDR3 nucleotides read TGTGCCAGCAGCCGTACTAGAAACAGCACAGATACGCAGTATTTT. This codes for CASSRTRNSTDTQYF.

The rearrangement links TRBV4-2 to TRBJ1-1; D gene unclear. V dropped 1 base and J dropped 4 bases, with 13 bases sitting between them. Germline CDR1 and CDR2: LGHNA and YNFKEQ. CDR3 size: 15 residues. CDR3 DNA sequence: TGTGCCAGCAGCCAAGCTATTTCCGGGGTCACTGAAGCTTTCTTT. Residues: CASSQAISGVTEAFF.

This chain uses TRBV20-1 with TRBJ1-1; maybe TRBD1 (5 bases). CDR1 DFQATT and CDR2 SNEGSKA come from the germline V gene (reference sequence). V shed 3 bases and J shed 5 bases, with 19 bases lying between them. The CDR3 loop spans 15 amino acids. CDR3 region: CSASGGEAGWTEAFF. The CDR3 DNA follows: TGCAGTGCTAGTGGGGGGGAGGCGGGATGGACTGAAGCTTTCTTT.

The CDR3, as DNA: TGTGCCAGCAGCTTCATCCCCCTATATGGCTACACCTTC. Translated: CASSFIPLYGYTF. The chain uses TRBV12-3 or TRBV12-4 and TRBJ1-2; D unresolved. Deletions cut 6 bases from V and 5 bases from J, with 13 bases between. CDR3 length: 13 amino acids.

V usage is TRBV7-2 and J usage is TRBJ2-1; perhaps TRBD2 as D (6 bases). This CDR3 comprises 13 residues. Trimming took off 3 bases at V and 10 bases at J, with 13 bases between the two ends. CDR1 is SGHTA and CDR2 is FQGNSA in the germline V gene. CDR3 DNA sequence: TGTGCCAGCAGCTTGGGACTCACAGGAGAGCAGTTCTTC. This translates into CASSLGLTGEQFF.

The rearrangement links TRBV19 to TRBJ1-2, with 7 bases aligning to TRBD1. There are 13 residues in the CDR3. Germline V gene data show CDR1 as LNHDA and CDR2 as SQIVND (reference sequence). V lost 6 bases, J lost 4 bases, and 5 bases stayed unmatched. Here the CDR3 reads CASRRQGPYGYTF. For the CDR3, the DNA is TGTGCCAGTAGAAGACAGGGCCCCTATGGCTACACCTTC.

This clone has a single count. V and J are TRBV28 and TRBJ1-2; D perhaps matches TRBD1 (5 bases). With 2 bases removed from V and 4 bases from J, the gap between germline ends came to 17 bases. CDR3 length: 16 residues. Germline V gene data show CDR1 as MDHEN and CDR2 as SYDVKM. This CDR3 is CASSLTEPGLLYGYTF. CDR3 bases: TGTGCCAGCAGTTTAACTGAACCAGGGCTTCTCTATGGCTACACCTTC.

The rearrangement links TRBV29-1 to TRBJ2-5, with D maybe TRBD2 (5 bases). The CDR3 is 14 amino acids. Looked up from germline, CDR1 is SQVTM and CDR2 is ANQGSEA. V lost 3 bases to trimming and J lost 5 bases, with 16 bases between them. Written as DNA, the CDR3 is TGCAGCGTTGACTCGCCGTGGGAGTTGGAGACCCAGTACTTC. Translating gives CSVDSPWELETQYF.